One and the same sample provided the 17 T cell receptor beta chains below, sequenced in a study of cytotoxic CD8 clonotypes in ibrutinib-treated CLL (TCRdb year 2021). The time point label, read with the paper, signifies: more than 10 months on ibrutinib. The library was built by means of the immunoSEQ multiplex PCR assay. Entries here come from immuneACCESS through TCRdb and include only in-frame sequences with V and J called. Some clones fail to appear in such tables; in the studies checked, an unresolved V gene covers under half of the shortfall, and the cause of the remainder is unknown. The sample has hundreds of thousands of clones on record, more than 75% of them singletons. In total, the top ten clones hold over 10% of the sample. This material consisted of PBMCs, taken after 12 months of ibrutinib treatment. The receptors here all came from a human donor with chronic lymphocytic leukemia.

The CDR3 DNA reads TGCGCCAGCAGCCCGGACGGCTTCAATCAGCCCCAGCATTTT. This encodes CASSPDGFNQPQHF. This chain joins TRBV5-1 and TRBJ1-5; no clear D. The CDR3 consists of 14 residues. Germline CDR1 and CDR2: SGHRS and YFSETQ. V lost 4 bases to trimming and J lost 3 bases, with 11 bases between them.

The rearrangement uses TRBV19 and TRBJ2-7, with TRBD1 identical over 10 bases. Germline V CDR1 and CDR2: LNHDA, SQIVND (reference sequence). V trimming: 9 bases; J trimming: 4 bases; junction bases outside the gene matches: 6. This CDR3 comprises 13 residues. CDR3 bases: TGTGCCAGCAGACAGGGGGCAAGTTACGAGCAGTACTTC. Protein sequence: CASRQGASYEQYF.

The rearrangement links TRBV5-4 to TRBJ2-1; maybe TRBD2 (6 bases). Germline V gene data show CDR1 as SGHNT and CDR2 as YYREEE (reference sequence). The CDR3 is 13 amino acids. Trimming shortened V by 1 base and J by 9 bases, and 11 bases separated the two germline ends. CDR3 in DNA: TGTGCCAGCAGCTTGTCGGGAGCGGGTGAGCAGTTCTTC. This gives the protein CASSLSGAGEQFF.

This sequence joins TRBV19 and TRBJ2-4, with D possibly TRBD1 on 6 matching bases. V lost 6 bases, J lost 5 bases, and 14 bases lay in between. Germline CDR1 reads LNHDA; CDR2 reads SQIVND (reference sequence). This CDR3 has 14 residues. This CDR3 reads CASSAGTPQNIQYF. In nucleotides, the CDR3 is TGTGCCAGTAGCGCCGGGACACCCCAAAACATTCAGTACTTC.

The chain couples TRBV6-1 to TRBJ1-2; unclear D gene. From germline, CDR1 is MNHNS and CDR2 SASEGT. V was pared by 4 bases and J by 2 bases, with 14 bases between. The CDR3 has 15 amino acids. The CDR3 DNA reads TGTGCCAGCAGTGCGGACCGATCGAACAACTATGGCTACACCTTC. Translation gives CASSADRSNNYGYTF.

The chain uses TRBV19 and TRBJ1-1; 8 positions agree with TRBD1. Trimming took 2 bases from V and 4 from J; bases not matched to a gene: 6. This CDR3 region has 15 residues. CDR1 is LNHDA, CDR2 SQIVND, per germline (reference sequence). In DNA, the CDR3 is TGTGCCAGTAGTATACAGGGGGCGCGGGGCACTGAAGCTTTCTTT. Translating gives CASSIQGARGTEAFF.

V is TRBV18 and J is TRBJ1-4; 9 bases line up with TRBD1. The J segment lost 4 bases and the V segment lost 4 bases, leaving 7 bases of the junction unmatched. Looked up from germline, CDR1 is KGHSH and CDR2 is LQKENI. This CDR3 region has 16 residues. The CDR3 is CASSLQGALLNEKLFF. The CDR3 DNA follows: TGTGCCAGCTCACTACAGGGGGCGCTTCTTAATGAAAAACTGTTTTTT. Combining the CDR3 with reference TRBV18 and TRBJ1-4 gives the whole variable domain NAGVMQNPRHLVRRRGQEARLRCSPMKGHSHVYWYRQLPEEGLKFMVYLQKENIIDESGMPKERFSAEFPKEGPSILRIQQVVRGDSAAYFCASSLQGALLNEKLFFGSGTQLSVL.

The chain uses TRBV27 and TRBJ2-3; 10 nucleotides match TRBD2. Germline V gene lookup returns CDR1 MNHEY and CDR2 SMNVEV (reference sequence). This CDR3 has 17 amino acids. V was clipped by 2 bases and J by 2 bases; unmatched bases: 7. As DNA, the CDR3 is TGTGCCAGCAGTTTAAGCGGGGGGGGCCCACTCACAGATACGCAGTATTTT. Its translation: CASSLSGGGPLTDTQYF.

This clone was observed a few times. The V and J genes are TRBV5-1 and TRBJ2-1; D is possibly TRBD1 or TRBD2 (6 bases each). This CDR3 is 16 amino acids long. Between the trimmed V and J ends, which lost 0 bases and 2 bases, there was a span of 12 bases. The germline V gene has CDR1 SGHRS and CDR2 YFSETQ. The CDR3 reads CASSLDPGATYNEQFF. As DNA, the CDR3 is TGCGCCAGCAGCTTGGATCCGGGGGCGACCTACAATGAGCAGTTCTTC.

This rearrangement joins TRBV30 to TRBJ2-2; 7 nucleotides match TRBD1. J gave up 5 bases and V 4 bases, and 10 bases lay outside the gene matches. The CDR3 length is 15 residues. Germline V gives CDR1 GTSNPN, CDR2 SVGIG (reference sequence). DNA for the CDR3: TGTGCCTGGACCCTAGGGGGCGCCCGAACCGGGGAGCTGTTTTTT. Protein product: CAWTLGGARTGELFF.

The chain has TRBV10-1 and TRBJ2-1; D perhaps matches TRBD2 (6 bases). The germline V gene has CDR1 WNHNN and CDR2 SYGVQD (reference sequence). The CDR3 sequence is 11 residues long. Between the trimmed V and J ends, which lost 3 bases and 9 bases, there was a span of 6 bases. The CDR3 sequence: CASSDGSEQFF. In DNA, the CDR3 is TGCGCCAGCAGTGACGGGAGTGAGCAGTTCTTC.

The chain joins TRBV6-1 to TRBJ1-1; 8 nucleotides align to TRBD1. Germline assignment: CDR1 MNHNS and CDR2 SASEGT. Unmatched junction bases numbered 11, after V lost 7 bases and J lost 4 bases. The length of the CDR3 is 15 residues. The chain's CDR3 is CASIPNPQGGTEAFF. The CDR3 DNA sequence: TGTGCCAGCATCCCCAACCCACAGGGGGGCACTGAAGCTTTCTTT.

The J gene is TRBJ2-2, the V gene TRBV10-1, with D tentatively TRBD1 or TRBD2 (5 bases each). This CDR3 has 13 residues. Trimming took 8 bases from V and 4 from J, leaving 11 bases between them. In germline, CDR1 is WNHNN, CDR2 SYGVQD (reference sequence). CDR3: CASQKGTTGELFF. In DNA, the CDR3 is TGCGCCAGCCAAAAAGGGACCACCGGGGAGCTGTTTTTT.

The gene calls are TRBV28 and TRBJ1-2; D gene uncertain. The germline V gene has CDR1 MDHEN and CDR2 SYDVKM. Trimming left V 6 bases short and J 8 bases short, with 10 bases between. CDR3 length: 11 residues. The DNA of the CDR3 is TGTGCCAGCAGCTTGGAATTGGGCTACACCTTC. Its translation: CASSLELGYTF.

The CDR3 is CASSSQGTNTGELFF. CDR3 coding DNA: TGTGCCAGCAGCTCACAGGGGACCAACACCGGGGAGCTGTTTTTT. The chain combines TRBV11-2 with TRBJ2-2; 7 bases align to TRBD1. The CDR3 contains 15 residues. Trimming cost V 4 bases and J 2 bases; bases outside gene matches: 4. CDR1 is SGHAT, CDR2 FQNNGV, per germline.

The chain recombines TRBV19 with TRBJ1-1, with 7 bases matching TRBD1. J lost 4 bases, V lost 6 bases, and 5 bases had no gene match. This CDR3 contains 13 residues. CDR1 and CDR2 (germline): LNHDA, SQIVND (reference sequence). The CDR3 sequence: CASRPGQITEAFF. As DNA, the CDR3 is TGTGCCAGTAGACCGGGACAGATCACTGAAGCTTTCTTT. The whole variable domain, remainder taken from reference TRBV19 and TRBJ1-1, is DGGITQSPKYLFRKEGQNVTLSCEQNLNHDAMYWYRQDPGQGLRLIYYSQIVNDFQKGDIAEGYSVSREKKESFPLTVTSAQKNPTAFYLCASRPGQITEAFFGQGTRLTVV.

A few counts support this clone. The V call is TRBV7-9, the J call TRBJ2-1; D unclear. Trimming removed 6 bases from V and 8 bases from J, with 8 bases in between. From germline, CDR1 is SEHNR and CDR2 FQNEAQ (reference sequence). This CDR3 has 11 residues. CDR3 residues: CASSRAYEQFF. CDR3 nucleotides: TGTGCCAGCAGTCGCGCGTATGAGCAGTTCTTC.